Described below is a single TCR beta chain sequence and its context. The antigen is undetermined. The data stem from a study of T cells in localized non-small cell lung cancer. Some clones are missing from TCRdb's copy, which holds only in-frame ones; the method was immunoSEQ multiplex PCR. The sample consists of over 25,000 clones, around 90% of them appearing once. Points from the study as a whole: An association was observed between higher blood T cell density and longer overall survival. The appearance of a median 57 of the top 100 tumor clones was seen in adjacent lung.

This receptor was identified in a male donor aged 60 or older with stage I lung adenocarcinoma. The sequences come from peripheral blood, collected before any cancer treatment.

For the CDR3, the DNA is TGTGCCAGCAGTTATGGACAGCAGGCAGGCTACACCTTC. Its protein is CASSYGQQAGYTF. The rearrangement joins TRBV6-5 to TRBJ1-2, with D perhaps TRBD1 (6 bases). With 3 bases removed from V and 8 bases from J, the gap between germline ends came to 13 bases. Germline V gene lookup returns CDR1 MNHEY and CDR2 SVGAGI. The CDR3 runs 13 residues.